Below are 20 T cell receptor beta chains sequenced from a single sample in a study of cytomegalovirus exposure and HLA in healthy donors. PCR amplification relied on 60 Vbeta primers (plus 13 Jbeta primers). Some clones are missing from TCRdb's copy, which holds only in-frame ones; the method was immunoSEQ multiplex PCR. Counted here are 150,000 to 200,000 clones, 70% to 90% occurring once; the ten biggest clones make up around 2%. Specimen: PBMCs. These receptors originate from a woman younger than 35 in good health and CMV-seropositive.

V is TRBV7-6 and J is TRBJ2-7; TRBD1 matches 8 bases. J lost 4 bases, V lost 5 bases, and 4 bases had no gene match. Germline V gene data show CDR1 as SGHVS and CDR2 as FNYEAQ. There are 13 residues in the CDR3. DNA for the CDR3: TGTGCCAGCAGCCCAGGGGGCGGTTACGAGCAGTACTTC. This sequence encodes CASSPGGGYEQYF.

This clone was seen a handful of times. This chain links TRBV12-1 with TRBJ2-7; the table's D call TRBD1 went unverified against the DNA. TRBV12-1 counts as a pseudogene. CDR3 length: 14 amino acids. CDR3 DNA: TGTGCCAGCAGCTTCACAGGGCCTCGCTACGAGCAGTACGTC. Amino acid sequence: CASSFTGPRYEQYV.

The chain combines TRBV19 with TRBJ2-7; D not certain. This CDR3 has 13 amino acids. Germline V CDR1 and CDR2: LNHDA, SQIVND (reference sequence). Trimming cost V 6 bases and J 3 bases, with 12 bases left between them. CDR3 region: CASSTVAGYEQYV. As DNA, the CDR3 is TGTGCCAGTAGCACCGTAGCCGGCTACGAGCAGTACGTC.

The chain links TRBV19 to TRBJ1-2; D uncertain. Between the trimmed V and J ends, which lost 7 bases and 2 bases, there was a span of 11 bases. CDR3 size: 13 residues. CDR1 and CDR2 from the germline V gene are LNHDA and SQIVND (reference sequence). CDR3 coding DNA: TGTGCCAGTAACAAAATGAGGAACTATGGCTACACCTTC. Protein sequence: CASNKMRNYGYTF.

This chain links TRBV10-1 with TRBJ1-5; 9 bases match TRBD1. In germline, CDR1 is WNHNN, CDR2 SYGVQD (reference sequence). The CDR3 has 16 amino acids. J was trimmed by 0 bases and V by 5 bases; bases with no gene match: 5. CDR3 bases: TGCGCCAGCAGTAGGGACAGGGACTATAGCAATCAGCCCCAGCATTTT. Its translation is CASSRDRDYSNQPQHF.

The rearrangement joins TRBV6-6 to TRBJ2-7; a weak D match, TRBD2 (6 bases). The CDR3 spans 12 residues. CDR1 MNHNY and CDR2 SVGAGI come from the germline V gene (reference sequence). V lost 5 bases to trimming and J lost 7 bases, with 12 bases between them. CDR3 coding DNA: TGTGCCAGCAGTCCGGGAGCGGATGAGCAGTACGTC. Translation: CASSPGADEQYV.

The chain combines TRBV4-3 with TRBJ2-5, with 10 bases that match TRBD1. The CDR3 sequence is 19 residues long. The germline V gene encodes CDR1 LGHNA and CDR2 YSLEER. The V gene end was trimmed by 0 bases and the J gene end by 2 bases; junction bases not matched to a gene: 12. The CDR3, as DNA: TGCGCCAGCAGCCAAGAATTGGTACTAGGGACAGGGGTTCAAGAGACCCAGTACTTC. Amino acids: CASSQELVLGTGVQETQYF.

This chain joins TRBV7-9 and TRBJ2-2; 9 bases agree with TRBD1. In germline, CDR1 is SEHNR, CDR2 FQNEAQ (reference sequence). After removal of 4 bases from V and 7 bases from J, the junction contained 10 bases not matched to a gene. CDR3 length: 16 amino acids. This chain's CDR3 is CASSSNRDRVGGELFF. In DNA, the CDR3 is TGTGCCAGCAGCTCCAACCGGGACAGGGTTGGCGGGGAGCTGTTTTTT.

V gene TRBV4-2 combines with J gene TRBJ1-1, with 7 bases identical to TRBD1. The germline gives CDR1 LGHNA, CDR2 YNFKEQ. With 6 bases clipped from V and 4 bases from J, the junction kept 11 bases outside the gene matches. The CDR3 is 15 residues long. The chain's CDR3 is CASSEEGQGGTEAFF. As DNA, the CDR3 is TGTGCCAGCAGTGAGGAAGGGCAGGGGGGCACTGAAGCTTTCTTT.

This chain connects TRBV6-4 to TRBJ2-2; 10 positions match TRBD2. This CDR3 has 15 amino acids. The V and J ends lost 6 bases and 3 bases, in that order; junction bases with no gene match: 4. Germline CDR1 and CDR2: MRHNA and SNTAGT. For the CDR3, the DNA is TGTGCCAGCAGCGGGACTAGCGACGACACCGGGGAGCTGTTTTTT. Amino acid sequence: CASSGTSDDTGELFF.

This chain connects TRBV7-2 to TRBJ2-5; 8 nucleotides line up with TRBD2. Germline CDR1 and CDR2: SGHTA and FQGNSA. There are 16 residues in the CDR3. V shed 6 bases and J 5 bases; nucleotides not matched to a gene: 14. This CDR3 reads CASRFEPGLGGETQYF. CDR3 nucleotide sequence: TGTGCCAGCAGATTCGAACCGGGACTAGGCGGGGAGACCCAGTACTTC.

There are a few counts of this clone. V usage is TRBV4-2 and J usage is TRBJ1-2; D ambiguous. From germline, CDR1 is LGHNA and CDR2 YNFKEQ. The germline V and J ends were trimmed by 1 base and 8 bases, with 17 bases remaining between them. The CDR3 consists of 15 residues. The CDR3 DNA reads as TGTGCCAGCAGCCAAGTGGACCCCAGAGGGCGCGGCTACACCTTC. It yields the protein CASSQVDPRGRGYTF.

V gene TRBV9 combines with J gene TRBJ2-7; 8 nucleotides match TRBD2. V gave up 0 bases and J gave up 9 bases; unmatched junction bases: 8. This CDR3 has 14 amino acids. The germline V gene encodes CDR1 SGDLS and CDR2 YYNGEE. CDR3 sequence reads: CASSVGGGRTGQYF. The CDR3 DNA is TGTGCCAGCAGCGTAGGCGGGGGGCGTACTGGGCAGTACTTC.

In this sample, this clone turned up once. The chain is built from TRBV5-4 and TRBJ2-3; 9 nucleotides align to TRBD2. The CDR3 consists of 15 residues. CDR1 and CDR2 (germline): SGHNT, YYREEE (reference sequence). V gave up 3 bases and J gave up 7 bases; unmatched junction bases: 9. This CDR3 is CASSSLAGGLYTQYF. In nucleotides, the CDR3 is TGTGCCAGCAGCTCTCTGGCGGGGGGGCTATATACGCAGTATTTT.

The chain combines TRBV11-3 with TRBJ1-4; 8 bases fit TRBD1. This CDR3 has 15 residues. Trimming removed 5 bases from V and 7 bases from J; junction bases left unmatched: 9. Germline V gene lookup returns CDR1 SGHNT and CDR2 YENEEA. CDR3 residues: CASSRIQGAGEKLFF. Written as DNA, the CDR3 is TGTGCCAGCAGCCGGATTCAGGGGGCTGGTGAAAAACTGTTTTTT. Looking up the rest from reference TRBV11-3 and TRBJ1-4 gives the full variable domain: EAGVVQSPRYKIIEKKQPVAFWCNPISGHNTLYWYLQNLGQGPELLIRYENEEAVDDSQLPKDRFSAERLKGVDSTLKIQPAELGDSAVYLCASSRIQGAGEKLFFGSGTQLSVL.

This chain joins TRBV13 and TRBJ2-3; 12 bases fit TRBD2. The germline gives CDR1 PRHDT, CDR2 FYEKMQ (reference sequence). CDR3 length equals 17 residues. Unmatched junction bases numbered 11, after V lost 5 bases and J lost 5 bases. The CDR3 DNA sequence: TGTGCCAGCAGCGCCATTAGACTAGCGGGGGAAGGAGATACGCAGTATTTT. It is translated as CASSAIRLAGEGDTQYF.

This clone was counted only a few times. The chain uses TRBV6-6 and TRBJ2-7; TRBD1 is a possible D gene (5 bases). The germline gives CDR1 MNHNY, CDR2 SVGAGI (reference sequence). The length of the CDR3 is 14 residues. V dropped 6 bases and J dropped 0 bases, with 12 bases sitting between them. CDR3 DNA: TGTGCCAGCAGGGACACTTCTAGCTCCTACGAGCAGTACTTC. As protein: CASRDTSSSYEQYF.

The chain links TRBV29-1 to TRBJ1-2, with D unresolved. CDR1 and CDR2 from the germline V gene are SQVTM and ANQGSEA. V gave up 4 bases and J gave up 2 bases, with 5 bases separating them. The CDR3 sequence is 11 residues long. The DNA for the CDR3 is TGCAGCGTTGGAGCAAACTATGGCTACACCTTC. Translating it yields CSVGANYGYTF.

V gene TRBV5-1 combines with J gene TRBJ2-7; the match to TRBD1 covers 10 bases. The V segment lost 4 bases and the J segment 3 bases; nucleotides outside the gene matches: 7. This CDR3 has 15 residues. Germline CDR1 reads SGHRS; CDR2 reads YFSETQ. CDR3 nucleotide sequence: TGCGCCAGCAGCAAGCGACAGGGGGCTGGCTACGAGCAGTACTTC. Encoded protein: CASSKRQGAGYEQYF.

CDR3 protein: CASSQEALLAGYAEQFF. The CDR3 DNA sequence: TGTGCCAGCAGCCAAGAAGCTCTGCTAGCGGGTTATGCTGAGCAGTTCTTC. The chain joins TRBV4-2 to TRBJ2-1; TRBD2 aligns across 8 bases. CDR3 length: 17 amino acids. With 0 bases clipped from V and 9 bases from J, the junction kept 13 bases outside the gene matches. Germline CDR1 is LGHNA and CDR2 is YNFKEQ.